A selection of T cell receptor beta chains follows, all from one sample in a study of blood T cell repertoires in COVID-19. The assay was immunoSEQ multiplex PCR, and TCRdb's table has in-frame clones only and misses some. The table has roughly 250,000 clones, around 85% seen once. Specimen: peripheral blood. The receptor source for this set is a human donor with COVID-19, enrolled during active disease. The donor label of this sample is uncertain. Each CDR3 is given with its conserved first and last residue. Fields, in order: V gene, clone size, D gene, J gene, CDR3 protein, CDR3 DNA. A D gene is named only where the DNA matches it firmly. The size entry is marked missing in some rows and otherwise reads once, few, many or a size class.

>TRBV9|once|NA|TRBJ2-1
CASSVGSFNEQFF
TGTGCCAGCAGCGTAGGTAGTTTCAATGAGCAGTTCTTC
>TRBV13|NA|TRBD1|TRBJ1-2
CASSFRDRYYGYTF
TGTGCCAGCAGCTTCCGGGACAGGTACTATGGCTACACCTTC
>TRBV19|NA|TRBD1|TRBJ1-5
CASSFGQVLSNQPQHF
TGTGCCAGTAGTTTCGGACAGGTACTTAGCAATCAGCCCCAGCATTTT
>TRBV28|NA|NA|TRBJ2-7
CASSFIPSARPYEQYF
TGTGCCAGCAGTTTCATTCCTAGCGCTAGACCCTACGAGCAGTACTTC
>TRBV5-4|NA|NA|TRBJ2-5
CASSLLDGVQETQYF
TGTGCCAGCAGCTTGTTGGACGGGGTCCAAGAGACCCAGTACTTC
>TRBV28|once|NA|TRBJ1-2
CASSLRRLGAQNYGYTF
TGTGCCAGCAGTTTACGTCGTCTTGGGGCGCAGAACTATGGCTACACCTTC
>TRBV30|NA|NA|TRBJ1-4
CAWMGAGDEKLFF
TGTGCCTGGATGGGGGCTGGCGATGAAAAACTGTTTTTT
>TRBV7-2|once|TRBD2|TRBJ2-3
CASSLWAGGGGTDTQYF
TGTGCCAGCAGCTTATGGGCGGGAGGCGGGGGCACAGATACGCAGTATTTT
>TRBV9|NA|TRBD1|TRBJ1-2
CASQPGQGDYGYTF
TGTGCCAGCCAACCGGGACAGGGGGACTATGGCTACACCTTC
>TRBV7-3|NA|NA|TRBJ1-2
CASSLLGADHGYTF
TGTGCCAGCAGCTTACTAGGAGCTGACCATGGCTACACCTTC
>TRBV4-3|NA|TRBD2|TRBJ2-1
CASSHAIAGGGNEQFF
TGCGCCAGCAGCCACGCTATAGCGGGAGGGGGAAATGAGCAGTTCTTC
>TRBV28|NA|TRBD2|TRBJ2-1
CASSQLAGTEQFF
TGTGCCAGCAGCCAATTAGCGGGGACTGAGCAGTTCTTC
>TRBV29-1|few|TRBD1|TRBJ1-1
CSVARAMRDRVAFF
TGCAGCGTTGCCCGGGCTATGAGGGACAGGGTAGCTTTCTTT
>TRBV30|NA|NA|TRBJ1-1
CAWAASFGSGTEAFF
TGTGCCTGGGCGGCCTCTTTTGGCTCGGGCACTGAAGCTTTCTTT
>TRBV28|NA|NA|TRBJ2-2
CATQGQMNTGELFF
TGTGCCACCCAGGGGCAGATGAACACCGGGGAGCTGTTTTTT
>TRBV5-1|NA|NA|TRBJ2-2
CASSLRQTTGELFF
TGCGCCAGCAGCTTGAGACAGACCACCGGGGAGCTGTTTTTT
>TRBV5-4|once|NA|TRBJ1-4
CASSLAGDGAEKLFF
TGTGCCAGCAGCCTGGCGGGGGACGGTGCTGAAAAACTGTTTTTT
>TRBV28|NA|NA|TRBJ2-7
CASSLGAKIPYEQYF
TGTGCCAGCAGTTTGGGGGCTAAAATACCCTACGAGCAGTACTTC
>TRBV5-1|NA|TRBD1|TRBJ1-1
CASSSGQGNTEAFF
TGCGCCAGCAGCTCGGGACAGGGGAACACTGAAGCTTTCTTT
>TRBV10-2|once|TRBD1|TRBJ1-1
CASSDTGTGDTEAFF
TGCGCCAGCAGTGACACCGGGACAGGGGACACTGAAGCTTTCTTT
>TRBV19|NA|TRBD1|TRBJ1-4
CASSAARQGGEKLFF
TGTGCCAGCTCCGCGGCGAGACAGGGTGGTGAAAAACTGTTTTTT
>TRBV11-2|once|NA|TRBJ1-1
CASSLEVNTEAFF
TGTGCCAGCAGCCTCGAGGTGAACACTGAAGCTTTCTTT
>TRBV30|NA|TRBD1|TRBJ1-2
CAWGTGRNYGYTF
TGTGCCTGGGGGACAGGGAGAAACTATGGCTACACCTTC
>TRBV27|NA|NA|TRBJ2-3
CASSLRGSTDTQYF
TGTGCCAGCAGTTTAAGGGGTAGCACAGATACGCAGTATTTT
>TRBV5-1|NA|TRBD1|TRBJ1-3
CASSPTGQGDGNTIYF
TGCGCCAGCAGCCCGACTGGACAGGGCGATGGAAACACCATATATTTT
>TRBV9|NA|NA|TRBJ1-3
CASSVGPGHSSSGNTIYF
TGTGCCAGCAGCGTGGGGCCGGGACACTCGAGCTCTGGAAACACCATATATTTT
>TRBV7-3|NA|TRBD1|TRBJ1-1
CASSSPRTGTEAFF
TGTGCCAGCAGCTCCCCTCGGACAGGGACTGAAGCTTTCTTT
>TRBV2|NA|NA|TRBJ2-1
CASKIASYNEQFF
TGTGCCAGCAAGATAGCATCCTACAATGAGCAGTTCTTC
>TRBV19|NA|NA|TRBJ2-7
CASSTAGSQGDEQYF
TGTGCCAGTAGTACCGCCGGCTCCCAAGGGGACGAGCAGTACTTC
>TRBV28|NA|TRBD1|TRBJ2-7
CASRRPTGGTYEQYF
TGTGCCAGCAGGAGGCCCACAGGGGGAACCTACGAGCAGTACTTC
>TRBV5-4|NA|NA|TRBJ2-2
CASSLGATPGELFF
TGTGCCAGCAGCTTGGGGGCCACACCCGGGGAGCTGTTTTTT
>TRBV5-1|few|NA|TRBJ2-5
CASSLVVGGETQYF
TGCGCCAGCAGCTTGGTCGTGGGGGGAGAGACCCAGTACTTC
>TRBV11-2|NA|NA|TRBJ2-1
CASSQPLSARGYNEQFF
TGTGCCAGCTCCCAACCCTTATCCGCCCGGGGTTACAATGAGCAGTTCTTC
>TRBV18|NA|TRBD1|TRBJ1-3
CASSPAGGGNTIYF
TGTGCCAGCTCACCCGCAGGGGGCGGAAACACCATATATTTT
>TRBV7-7|NA|NA|TRBJ2-5
CASSLVDSGEGETQYF
TGTGCTAGCAGCTTAGTCGACTCGGGAGAAGGAGAGACCCAGTACTTC
>TRBV19|NA|NA|TRBJ2-1
CASNRRTDDVYNEQFF
TGTGCCAGTAACCGGCGGACAGACGACGTTTACAATGAGCAGTTCTTC
>TRBV9|NA|NA|TRBJ2-3
CASSVAVSSTDTQYF
TGTGCCAGCAGCGTAGCGGTGTCTAGCACAGATACGCAGTATTTT
>TRBV6-5|NA|NA|TRBJ1-6
CASRRSENSPLHF
TGTGCCAGCCGCAGAAGTGAAAATTCACCCCTCCACTTT
>TRBV7-2|once|TRBD1|TRBJ1-5
CASSLGQWSNQPQHF
TGTGCCAGCAGCTTGGGACAGTGGAGTAATCAGCCCCAGCATTTT
>TRBV6-2/TRBV6-3|NA|NA|TRBJ1-3
CASSYGRDTTIYF
TGTGCCAGCAGTTACGGTCGAGACACCACCATATATTTT
>TRBV7-8|NA|NA|TRBJ1-4
CASSPVTGKLFF
TGTGCCAGCAGTCCCGTAACGGGAAAACTGTTTTTT